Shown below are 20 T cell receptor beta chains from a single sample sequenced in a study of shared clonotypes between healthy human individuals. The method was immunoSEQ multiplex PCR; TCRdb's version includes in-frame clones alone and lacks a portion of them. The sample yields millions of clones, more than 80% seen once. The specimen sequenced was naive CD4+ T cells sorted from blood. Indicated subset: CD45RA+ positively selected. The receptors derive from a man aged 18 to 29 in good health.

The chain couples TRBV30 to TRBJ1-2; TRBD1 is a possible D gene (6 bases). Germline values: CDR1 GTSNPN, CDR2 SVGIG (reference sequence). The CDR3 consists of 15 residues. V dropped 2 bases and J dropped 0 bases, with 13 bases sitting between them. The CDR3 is CAWSPGQRPNYGYTF. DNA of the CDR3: TGTGCCTGGAGTCCCGGACAGCGACCTAACTATGGCTACACCTTC.

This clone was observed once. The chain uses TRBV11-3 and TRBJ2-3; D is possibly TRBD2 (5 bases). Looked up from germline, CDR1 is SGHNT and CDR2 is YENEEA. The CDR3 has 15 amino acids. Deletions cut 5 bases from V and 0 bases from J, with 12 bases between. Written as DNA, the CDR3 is TGTGCCAGCAGCCCGAGGACTTCTAGCACAGATACGCAGTATTTT. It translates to CASSPRTSSTDTQYF. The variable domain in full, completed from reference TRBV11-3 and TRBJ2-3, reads EAGVVQSPRYKIIEKKQPVAFWCNPISGHNTLYWYLQNLGQGPELLIRYENEEAVDDSQLPKDRFSAERLKGVDSTLKIQPAELGDSAVYLCASSPRTSSTDTQYFGPGTRLTVL.

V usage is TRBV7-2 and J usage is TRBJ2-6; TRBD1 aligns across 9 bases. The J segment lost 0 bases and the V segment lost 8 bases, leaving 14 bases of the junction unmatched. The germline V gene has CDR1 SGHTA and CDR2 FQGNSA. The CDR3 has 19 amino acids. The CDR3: CASGPTYRGRGSGANVLTF. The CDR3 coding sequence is TGTGCCAGCGGACCAACGTACAGGGGGCGCGGCTCTGGGGCCAACGTCCTGACTTTC.

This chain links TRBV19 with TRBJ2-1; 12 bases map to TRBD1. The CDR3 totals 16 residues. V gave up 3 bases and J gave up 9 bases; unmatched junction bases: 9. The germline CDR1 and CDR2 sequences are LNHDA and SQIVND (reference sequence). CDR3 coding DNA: TGTGCCAGTAGTATTACCCCGGGACAGGGGGCTGGTGAGCAGTTCTTC. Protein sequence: CASSITPGQGAGEQFF.

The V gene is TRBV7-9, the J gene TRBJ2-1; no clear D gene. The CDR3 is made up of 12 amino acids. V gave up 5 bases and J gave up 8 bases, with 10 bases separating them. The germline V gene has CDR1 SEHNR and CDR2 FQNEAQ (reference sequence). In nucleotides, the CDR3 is TGTGCCAGCAGCCCTCTGATAGATGAGCAGTTCTTC. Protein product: CASSPLIDEQFF. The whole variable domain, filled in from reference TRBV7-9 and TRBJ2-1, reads DTGVSQNPRHKITKRGQNVTFRCDPISEHNRLYWYRQTLGQGPEFLTYFQNEAQLEKSRLLSDRFSAERPKGSFSTLEIQRTEQGDSAMYLCASSPLIDEQFFGPGTRLTVL.

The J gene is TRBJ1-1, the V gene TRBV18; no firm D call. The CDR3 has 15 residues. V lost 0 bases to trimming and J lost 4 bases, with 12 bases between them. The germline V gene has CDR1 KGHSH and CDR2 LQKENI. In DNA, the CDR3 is TGTGCCAGCTCACCACCTTCGGCCTACAGCACTGAAGCTTTCTTT. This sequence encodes CASSPPSAYSTEAFF.

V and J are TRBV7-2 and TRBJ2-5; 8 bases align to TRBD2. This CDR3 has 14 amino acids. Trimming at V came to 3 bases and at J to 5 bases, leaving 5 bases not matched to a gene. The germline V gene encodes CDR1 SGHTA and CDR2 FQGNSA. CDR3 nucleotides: TGTGCCAGCAGCTTCGGCTCTAGCGGGGAGACCCAGTACTTC. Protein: CASSFGSSGETQYF.

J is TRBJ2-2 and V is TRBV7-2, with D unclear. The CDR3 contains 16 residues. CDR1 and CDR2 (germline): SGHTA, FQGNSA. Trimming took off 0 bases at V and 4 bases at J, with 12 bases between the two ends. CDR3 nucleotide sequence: TGTGCCAGCAGCTTAGCGTACGGCGAGGCCACCGGGGAGCTGTTTTTT. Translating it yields CASSLAYGEATGELFF.

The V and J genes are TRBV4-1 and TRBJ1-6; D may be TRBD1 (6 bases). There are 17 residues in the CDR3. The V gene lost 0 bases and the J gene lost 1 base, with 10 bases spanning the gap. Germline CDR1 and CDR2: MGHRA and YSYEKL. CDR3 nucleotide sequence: TGCGCCAGCAGCCAAGAATGGGGGCCTTCCTATAATTCACCCCTCCACTTT. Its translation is CASSQEWGPSYNSPLHF.

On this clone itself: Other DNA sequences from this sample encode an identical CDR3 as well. As DNA, the CDR3 is TGCGCCAGCAGCTTGGTTGCGGGCACAGATACGCAGTATTTT. As protein: CASSLVAGTDTQYF. The genes are TRBV5-1 and TRBJ2-3; D unclear. There are 14 residues in the CDR3. V was clipped by 0 bases and J by 1 base, with 6 bases between them. The germline V gene encodes CDR1 SGHRS and CDR2 YFSETQ.

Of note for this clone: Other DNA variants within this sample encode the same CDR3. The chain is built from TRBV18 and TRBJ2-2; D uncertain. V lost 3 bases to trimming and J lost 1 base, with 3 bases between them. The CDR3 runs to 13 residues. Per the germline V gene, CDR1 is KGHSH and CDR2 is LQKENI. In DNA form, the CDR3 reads TGTGCCAGCTCACCGAAGAACACCGGGGAGCTGTTTTTT. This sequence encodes CASSPKNTGELFF.

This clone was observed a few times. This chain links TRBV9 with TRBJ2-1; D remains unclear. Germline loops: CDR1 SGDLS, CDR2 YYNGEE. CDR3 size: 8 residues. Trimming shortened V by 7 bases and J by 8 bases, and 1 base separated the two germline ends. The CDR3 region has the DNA TGTGCCAGCGATGAGCAGTTCTTC. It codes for CASDEQFF.

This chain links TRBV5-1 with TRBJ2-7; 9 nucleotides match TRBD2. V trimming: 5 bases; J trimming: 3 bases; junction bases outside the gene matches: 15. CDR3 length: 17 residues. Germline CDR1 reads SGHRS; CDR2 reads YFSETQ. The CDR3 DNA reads TGCGCCAGCAGTCCGGTGGGAGGAGCGGGAGGATACTACGAGCAGTACTTC. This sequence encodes CASSPVGGAGGYYEQYF.

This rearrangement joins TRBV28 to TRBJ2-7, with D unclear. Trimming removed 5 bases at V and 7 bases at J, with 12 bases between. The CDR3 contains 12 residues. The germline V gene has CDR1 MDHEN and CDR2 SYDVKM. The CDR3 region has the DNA TGTGCCAGCAGTACCTCGGCCAGTGAGCAGTACTTC. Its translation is CASSTSASEQYF.

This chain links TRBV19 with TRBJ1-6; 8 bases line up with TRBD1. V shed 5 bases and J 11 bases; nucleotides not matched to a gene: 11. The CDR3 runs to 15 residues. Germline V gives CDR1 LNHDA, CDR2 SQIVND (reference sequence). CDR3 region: CASSPGQGAWAPLHF. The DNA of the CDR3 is TGTGCCAGTAGTCCAGGACAGGGCGCATGGGCACCCCTCCACTTT.

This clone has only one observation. CDR3 amino acids: CASSPIGTGGDGYTF. The CDR3 nucleotides are TGTGCCAGCTCCCCAATCGGGACAGGGGGCGATGGCTACACCTTC. The V call is TRBV18, the J call TRBJ1-2; the match to TRBD1 covers 12 bases. Germline values: CDR1 KGHSH, CDR2 LQKENI. The CDR3 runs 15 residues. V was pared by 6 bases and J by 6 bases, with 8 bases of the junction left unmatched. The variable domain in full, with the rest retrieved from reference TRBV18 and TRBJ1-2, is NAGVMQNPRHLVRRRGQEARLRCSPMKGHSHVYWYRQLPEEGLKFMVYLQKENIIDESGMPKERFSAEFPKEGPSILRIQQVVRGDSAAYFCASSPIGTGGDGYTFGSGTRLTVV.

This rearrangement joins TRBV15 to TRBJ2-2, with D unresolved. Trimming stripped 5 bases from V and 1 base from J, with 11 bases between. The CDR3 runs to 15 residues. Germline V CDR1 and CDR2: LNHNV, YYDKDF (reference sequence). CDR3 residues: CATSPRTKNTGELFF. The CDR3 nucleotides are TGTGCCACCAGCCCGCGGACCAAGAACACCGGGGAGCTGTTTTTT.

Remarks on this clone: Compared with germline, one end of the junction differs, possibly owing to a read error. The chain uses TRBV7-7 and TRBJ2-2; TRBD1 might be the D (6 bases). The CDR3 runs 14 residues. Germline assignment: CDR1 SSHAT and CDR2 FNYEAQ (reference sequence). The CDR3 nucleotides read TGTGCTAGCAGCTTGAGAGAGGGGGCCGGGGAGCTGTTTTTT. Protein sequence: CASSLREGAGELFF.

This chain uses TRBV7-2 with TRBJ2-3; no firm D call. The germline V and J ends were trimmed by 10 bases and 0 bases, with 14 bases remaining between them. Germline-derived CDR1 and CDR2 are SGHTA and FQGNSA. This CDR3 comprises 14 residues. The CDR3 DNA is TGTGCCACGAGACCTTACTCTAGCACAGATACGCAGTATTTT. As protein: CATRPYSSTDTQYF.

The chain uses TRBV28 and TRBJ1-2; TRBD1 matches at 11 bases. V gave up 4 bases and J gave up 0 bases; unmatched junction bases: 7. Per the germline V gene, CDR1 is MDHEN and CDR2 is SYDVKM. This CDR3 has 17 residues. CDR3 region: CASSSLGQGAPNYGYTF. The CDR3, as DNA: TGTGCCAGCAGTTCCCTAGGACAGGGGGCGCCTAACTATGGCTACACCTTC.